The 25 T cell receptor beta chains below all came from one sample that was sequenced in a study of blood T cell repertoires in COVID-19 (TCRdb year 2020). To prepare the library, the immunoSEQ multiplex PCR assay was applied. TCRdb carries this immuneACCESS record with in-frame sequences only. Its versions omit some clonotypes, under half of them owing to an unresolved V gene in the studies checked, with the rest unexplained. The sample table contains 150,000 to 200,000 clones; only one count was recorded for over 80% of them. 6.5% to 8.5% of the sample comes from the top ten. Input material: peripheral blood. The source is a woman in her seventies with COVID-19, enrolled during active disease.

This clone occurred a few times. This sequence joins TRBV11-2 and TRBJ2-7; 12 bases agree with TRBD2. V was pared by 4 bases and J by 6 bases, with 4 bases of the junction left unmatched. CDR1 is SGHAT and CDR2 is FQNNGV in the germline V gene. CDR3 length: 14 amino acids. The CDR3 protein is CASSSLAGGLEQYF. CDR3 nucleotides: TGTGCCAGCAGCTCGCTAGCGGGAGGGCTCGAGCAGTACTTC.

The V gene is TRBV2, the J gene TRBJ2-7; D unresolved. Deletions cut 4 bases from V and 4 bases from J, with 2 bases between. CDR3 length equals 10 residues. The V gene's germline CDR1 is SNHLY and CDR2 FYNNEI. CDR3 DNA: TGTGCCAGCAGTGTATACGAGCAGTACTTC. Protein: CASSVYEQYF.

This clone came up once. This chain connects TRBV30 to TRBJ2-2, with 12 bases that match TRBD2. V gave up 5 bases and J gave up 4 bases; unmatched junction bases: 2. This CDR3 region has 14 residues. Looked up from germline, CDR1 is GTSNPN and CDR2 is SVGIG (reference sequence). The CDR3 loop reads CAWSTSGSTGELFF. In nucleotides, the CDR3 is TGTGCCTGGTCGACTAGCGGGAGCACCGGGGAGCTGTTTTTT.

The chain carries TRBV7-2 and TRBJ1-1; D possibly corresponds to TRBD1 (5 bases). The CDR3 totals 15 residues. Germline loops: CDR1 SGHTA, CDR2 FQGNSA. V was pared by 4 bases and J by 8 bases, with 20 bases between. The DNA of the CDR3 is TGTGCCAGCAGCTCACCCCAACCCCGGGGGGGGGAAGCTTTCTTT. Protein: CASSSPQPRGGEAFF.

The genes are TRBV5-4 and TRBJ2-1, with 14 positions matching TRBD2. V shed 4 bases and J 13 bases; nucleotides not matched to a gene: 10. The CDR3 runs to 15 residues. CDR1 SGHNT and CDR2 YYREEE come from the germline V gene (reference sequence). The DNA for the CDR3 is TGTGCCAGCAGCCGAGGGACTAGCGGGAGAGACACTCAGTTCTTC. Residues: CASSRGTSGRDTQFF.

The CDR3 protein is CASSVVSGSYNEQFF. The DNA for the CDR3 is TGTGCCAGCAGCGTAGTGAGCGGGAGCTACAATGAGCAGTTCTTC. The V and J genes are TRBV9 and TRBJ2-1; 8 nucleotides line up with TRBD2. This CDR3 comprises 15 residues. Germline trimming cut 0 bases from V and 3 bases from J; bases unmatched to any gene: 2. In germline, CDR1 is SGDLS, CDR2 YYNGEE.

The chain joins TRBV10-3 to TRBJ2-2, with TRBD2 matching 8 bases. Germline trimming cut 5 bases from V and 0 bases from J; bases unmatched to any gene: 5. From germline, CDR1 is ENHRY and CDR2 SYGVKD. CDR3 length equals 16 residues. The CDR3: CAISSGSAANTGELFF. Here the CDR3 DNA reads TGTGCCATCAGTAGCGGGAGCGCAGCGAACACCGGGGAGCTGTTTTTT.

This chain uses TRBV5-8 with TRBJ2-2; 8 nucleotides match TRBD1. V lost 3 bases and J lost 1; bases outside the gene matches: 5. Per the germline V gene, CDR1 is SGHTS and CDR2 is YDEGEE. This CDR3 has 16 residues. This chain's CDR3 is CASSYYGTGNTGELFF. Written as DNA, the CDR3 is TGTGCCAGCAGCTACTACGGGACAGGGAACACCGGGGAGCTGTTTTTT.

This clone was observed once. The gene calls are TRBV12-3 or TRBV12-4 and TRBJ1-6; TRBD1 aligns across 10 bases. V was clipped by 5 bases and J by 14 bases; unmatched bases: 6. The CDR3 sequence is 13 residues long. Written as DNA, the CDR3 is TGTGCCAGCAGTGTGGGACAGGGGCTCACCCTCCACTTT. Translating it yields CASSVGQGLTLHF.

The CDR3 DNA follows: TGTGCCAGCAGTACCCTCACAGGGGGCAACACTGAAGCTTTCTTT. Amino acid sequence: CASSTLTGGNTEAFF. The chain carries TRBV27 and TRBJ1-1; 9 nucleotides line up with TRBD1. Germline CDR1 is MNHEY and CDR2 is SMNVEV (reference sequence). This CDR3 is 15 amino acids long. Losses at the gene ends were 5 bases for V and 2 bases for J; bases not matched to a gene: 6.

This clone occurred a few times. J is TRBJ1-6 and V is TRBV18, with TRBD1 matching 7 bases. Germline assignment: CDR1 KGHSH and CDR2 LQKENI. Trimming at V came to 3 bases and at J to 10 bases, leaving 6 bases not matched to a gene. The CDR3 loop spans 14 amino acids. The CDR3 nucleotides are TGTGCCAGCTCACCGGTCAGGGGGGAATCACCCCTCCACTTT. This gives the protein CASSPVRGESPLHF.

This rearrangement joins TRBV6-5 to TRBJ1-1; 11 nucleotides align to TRBD1. The J segment lost 6 bases and the V segment lost 5 bases, leaving 8 bases of the junction unmatched. CDR1 is MNHEY, CDR2 SVGAGI, per germline. This CDR3 comprises 15 residues. CDR3 coding DNA: TGTGCCAGCAGTACGAGGGACAGGGGGAGTCCTGAAGCTTTCTTT. It encodes CASSTRDRGSPEAFF.

This clone was detected a few times. The genes are TRBV25-1 and TRBJ1-5; 7 bases are shared with TRBD1. V lost 5 bases to trimming and J lost 1 base; unmatched junction nucleotides: 2. This CDR3 spans 14 amino acids. CDR1 MGHDK and CDR2 SYGVNS come from the germline V gene. The CDR3 is CASSRQGSNQPQHF. The CDR3, as DNA: TGTGCCAGCAGTCGACAGGGAAGCAATCAGCCCCAGCATTTT.

Written as DNA, the CDR3 is TGTGCCACCAGTGATTTAAGACAGGGAGTCTACGAGCAGTACTTC. Encoded protein: CATSDLRQGVYEQYF. The chain has TRBV24-1 and TRBJ2-7, with 7 bases that match TRBD1. The CDR3 has 15 amino acids. CDR1 KGHDR and CDR2 SFDVKD come from the germline V gene. After removal of 1 base from V and 3 bases from J, the junction contained 5 bases not matched to a gene.

This clone appeared once. CDR3 nucleotide sequence: TGTGCCAGCTCCCCCGCGGGGAACAATGAGCAGTTCTTC. This gives the protein CASSPAGNNEQFF. The chain couples TRBV27 to TRBJ2-1; tentative D call: TRBD2 (6 bases). The V and J ends lost 8 bases and 5 bases respectively, with 13 bases between them. Germline CDR1 reads MNHEY; CDR2 reads SMNVEV (reference sequence). The CDR3 extends over 13 amino acids.

The chain employs TRBV10-3 and TRBJ2-1; TRBD1 is a possible D gene (6 bases). The CDR3 contains 13 residues. Trimming cost V 6 bases and J 4 bases, with 10 bases left between them. Looked up from germline, CDR1 is ENHRY and CDR2 is SYGVKD. CDR3 loop: CAIRADRYNEQFF. The CDR3 DNA reads TGTGCCATCAGGGCCGACAGGTACAATGAGCAGTTCTTC.

The chain links TRBV2 to TRBJ2-1; TRBD2 might be the D (6 bases). Germline V lookup: CDR1 SNHLY, CDR2 FYNNEI. Trimming removed 4 bases from V and 7 bases from J, with 17 bases in between. The CDR3 is 15 amino acids. The CDR3: CASSGLAVEGNEQFF. The CDR3 nucleotides read TGTGCCAGCAGTGGACTTGCGGTGGAGGGTAATGAGCAGTTCTTC.

The V gene is TRBV10-1, the J gene TRBJ2-7; 12 bases are shared with TRBD2. V was clipped by 4 bases and J by 4 bases; unmatched bases: 5. The CDR3 is 15 residues long. Germline CDR1 reads WNHNN; CDR2 reads SYGVQD (reference sequence). The CDR3 sequence is CASSALLAGGYEQYF. DNA for the CDR3: TGCGCCAGCAGTGCTTTACTAGCGGGAGGTTACGAGCAGTACTTC.

The chain is built from TRBV19 and TRBJ2-1, with a tentative D call TRBD1 (6 bases). This CDR3 is built from 17 residues. V was clipped by 1 base and J by 9 bases, with 22 bases between them. CDR1 is LNHDA, CDR2 SQIVND, per germline (reference sequence). This CDR3 reads CASSIGVSTGIVGEQFF. The CDR3 coding sequence is TGTGCCAGTAGTATAGGCGTGAGCACAGGGATAGTAGGTGAGCAGTTCTTC.

In DNA, the CDR3 is TGTGCCAGCAGCCCTCGGGGGGGGGCCAACACTGAAGCTTTCTTT. It codes for CASSPRGGANTEAFF. J is TRBJ1-1 and V is TRBV7-2, with D possibly matching TRBD1 (6 bases). Germline V gives CDR1 SGHTA, CDR2 FQGNSA. The V and J ends lost 5 bases and 2 bases respectively, with 15 bases between them. This CDR3 comprises 15 residues.

This sequence joins TRBV7-2 and TRBJ2-1; D gene uncertain. There are 16 residues in the CDR3. V was shortened by 5 bases and J by 3 bases, with 17 bases between the two germline ends. The germline CDR1 and CDR2 sequences are SGHTA and FQGNSA. CDR3 bases: TGTGCCAGCAGCCTCCCTTTTTCGACGGGCTACAATGAGCAGTTCTTC. It is translated as CASSLPFSTGYNEQFF.

The rearrangement joins TRBV4-3 to TRBJ1-1; 8 bases are a match to TRBD1. Germline CDR1 and CDR2: LGHNA and YSLEER. V gave up 0 bases and J gave up 3 bases; unmatched junction bases: 3. This CDR3 spans 15 amino acids. CDR3 in amino acids: CASSQDPQGDTEAFF. CDR3 sequence (DNA): TGCGCCAGCAGCCAAGATCCACAGGGGGACACTGAAGCTTTCTTT.

The chain combines TRBV12-1 with TRBJ2-3; TRBD1 reflects the table's D call only, with no check against the DNA. TRBV12-1 is a pseudogene segment. CDR3 length equals 16 residues. DNA for the CDR3: TGTGCCAGCAGCTTGCGACTAGGGGGCGGAACAGATACGCAGTATTTT. Residues: CASSLRLGGGTDTQYF.

This chain uses TRBV28 with TRBJ2-7; 7 nucleotides align to TRBD1. The V gene end was trimmed by 3 bases and the J gene end by 0 bases; junction bases not matched to a gene: 5. The CDR3 sequence is 15 residues long. Germline V lookup: CDR1 MDHEN, CDR2 SYDVKM. The CDR3 bases are TGTGCCAGCAGTTTTTCAGGGGGAAGCTCCTACGAGCAGTACTTC. Its protein product is CASSFSGGSSYEQYF.

This clone has just a few counts. The rearrangement links TRBV5-4 to TRBJ2-3, with 10 positions matching TRBD2. The junction had 5 bases not matched to a gene; V was cut back by 0 bases and J by 7 bases. The germline V gene has CDR1 SGHNT and CDR2 YYREEE (reference sequence). The CDR3 covers 15 residues. This chain's CDR3 is CASSLDSSGRNTQYF. The CDR3 DNA reads TGTGCCAGCAGCTTGGATTCTAGCGGGAGAAATACGCAGTATTTT.